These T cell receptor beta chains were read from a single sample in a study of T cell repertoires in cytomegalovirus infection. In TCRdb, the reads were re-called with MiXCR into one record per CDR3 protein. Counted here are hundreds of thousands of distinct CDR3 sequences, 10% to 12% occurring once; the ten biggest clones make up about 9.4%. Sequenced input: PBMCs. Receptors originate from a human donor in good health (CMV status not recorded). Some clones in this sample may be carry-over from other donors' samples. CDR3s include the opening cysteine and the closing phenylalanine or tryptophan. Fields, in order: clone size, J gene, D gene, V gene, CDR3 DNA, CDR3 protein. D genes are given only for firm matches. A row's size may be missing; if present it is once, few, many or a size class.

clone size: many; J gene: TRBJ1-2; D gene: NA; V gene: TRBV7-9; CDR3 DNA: TGTGCCAGCAGTCGGACAGATGGCTATGGCTACACCTTC; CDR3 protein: CASSRTDGYGYTF
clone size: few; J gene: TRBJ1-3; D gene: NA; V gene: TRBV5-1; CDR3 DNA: TGCGCGAGCACTCGGGGGGAAGGAAACACCATATATTTT; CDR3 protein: CASTRGEGNTIYF
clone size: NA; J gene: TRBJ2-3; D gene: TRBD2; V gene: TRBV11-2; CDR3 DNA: TGTGCCAGCACCCTTTACCCCGGGACTAGCCGAAGCACAGATACGCAGTATTTT; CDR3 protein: CASTLYPGTSRSTDTQYF
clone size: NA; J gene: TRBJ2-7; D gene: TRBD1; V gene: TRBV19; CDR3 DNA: TGTGCCAGTAGTACCAAGGGACAGTCCTACGAGCAGTACTTC; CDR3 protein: CASSTKGQSYEQYF
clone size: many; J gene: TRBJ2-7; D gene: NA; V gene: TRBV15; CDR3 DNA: TGTGCCACCAGCAGAGGAGGAGCTAGCGCGACCTACGAGCAGTACTTC; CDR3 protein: CATSRGGASATYEQYF
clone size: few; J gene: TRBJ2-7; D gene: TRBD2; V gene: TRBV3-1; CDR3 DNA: TGTGCCAGCAGTCCAAGCCTAGCGGAGTTCTACGAGCAGTACTTC; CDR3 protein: CASSPSLAEFYEQYF
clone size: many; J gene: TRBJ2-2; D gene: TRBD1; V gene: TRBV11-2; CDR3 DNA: TGTGCCAGCAGCTCCAGACAGGGGGGGAACACCGGGGAGCTGTTTTTT; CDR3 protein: CASSSRQGGNTGELFF
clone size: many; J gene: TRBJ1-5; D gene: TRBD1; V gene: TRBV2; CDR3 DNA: TGTGCCAGCAGCAAGACAGGGGAGAACAATCAGCCCCAGCATTTT; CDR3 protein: CASSKTGENNQPQHF
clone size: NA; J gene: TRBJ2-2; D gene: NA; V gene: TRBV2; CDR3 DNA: TGTGCCAGCAGAGGAGACCGTAACACCGGGGAGCTGTTTTTT; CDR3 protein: CASRGDRNTGELFF
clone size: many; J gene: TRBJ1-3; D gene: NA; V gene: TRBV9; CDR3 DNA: TGTGCCAGCAGCGCCCCAGGCAGCCTCCAGTCCGGAAACACCATATATTTT; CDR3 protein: CASSAPGSLQSGNTIYF
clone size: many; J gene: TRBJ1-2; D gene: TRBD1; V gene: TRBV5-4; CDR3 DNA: TGTGCCAGCAGCCAGACAGGGAACTATGGCTACACCTTC; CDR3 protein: CASSQTGNYGYTF
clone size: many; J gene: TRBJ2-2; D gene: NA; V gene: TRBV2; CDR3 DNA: TGTGCCAGCATAACCCTAGCGAACACCGGGGAGCTGTTTTTT; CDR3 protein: CASITLANTGELFF
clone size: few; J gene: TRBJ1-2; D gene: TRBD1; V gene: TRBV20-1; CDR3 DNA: TGCAGTGCTAGAGTCCCCGGGACAGGGTATGGCTACACCTTC; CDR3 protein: CSARVPGTGYGYTF
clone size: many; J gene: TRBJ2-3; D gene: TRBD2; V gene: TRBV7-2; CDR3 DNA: TGTGCCAGCAGCTTAGGGGACTACCCAGACACAGATACGCAGTATTTT; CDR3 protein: CASSLGDYPDTDTQYF
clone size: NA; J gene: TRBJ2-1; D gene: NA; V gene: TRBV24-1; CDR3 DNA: TGTGCCACCAGTGATCGAGGTGCAGGGGAGCAGTTCTTC; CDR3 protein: CATSDRGAGEQFF
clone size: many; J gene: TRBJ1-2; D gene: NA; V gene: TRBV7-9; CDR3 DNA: TGTGCCAGCAGCCCCAAACACAGGACCGAGTTAGCTAACTATGGCTACACCTTC; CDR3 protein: CASSPKHRTELANYGYTF
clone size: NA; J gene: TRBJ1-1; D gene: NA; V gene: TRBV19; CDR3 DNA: TGTGCCAGTAGTCGACGTGTCGACTTCATGAACACTGAAGCTTTCTTT; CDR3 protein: CASSRRVDFMNTEAFF
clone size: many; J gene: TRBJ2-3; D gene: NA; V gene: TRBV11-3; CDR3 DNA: TGTGCCAGCAGCTCGGATGCGGATACGCAGTATTTT; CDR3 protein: CASSSDADTQYF
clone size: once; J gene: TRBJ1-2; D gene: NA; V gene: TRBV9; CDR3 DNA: TGTGCCAGCAGCGGGAGGAGCGGCTACACCTTC; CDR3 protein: CASSGRSGYTF
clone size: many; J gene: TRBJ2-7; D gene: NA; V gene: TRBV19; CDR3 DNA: TGTGCCAGTAGTAGGACTCCTAGTGGATCCTACGAGCAGTACTTC; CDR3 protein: CASSRTPSGSYEQYF
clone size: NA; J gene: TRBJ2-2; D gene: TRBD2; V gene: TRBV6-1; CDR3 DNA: TGTGCCATATCCAGGGCTAGCGGGTCCGGGGAGCTGTTTTTT; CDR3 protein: CAISRASGSGELFF
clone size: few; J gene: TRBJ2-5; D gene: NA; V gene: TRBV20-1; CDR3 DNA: TGCAGTGCCAAGGACGCCCGAGAGACCCAGTACTTC; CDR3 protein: CSAKDARETQYF
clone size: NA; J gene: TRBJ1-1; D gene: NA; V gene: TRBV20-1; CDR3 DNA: TGCAGTGCTGAGGGGACGGCTGAAGCTTTCTTT; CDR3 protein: CSAEGTAEAFF
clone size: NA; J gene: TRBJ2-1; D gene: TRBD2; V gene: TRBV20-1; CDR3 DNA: TGCAGTGCTAGCAGGACTAGCGGGAGCTTGCATGAGCAGTTCTTC; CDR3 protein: CSASRTSGSLHEQFF
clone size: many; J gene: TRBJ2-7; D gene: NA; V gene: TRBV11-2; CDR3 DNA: TGTGCCAGCAGCCCGGACAGCCTGAGCTCCTACGAGCAGTACTTC; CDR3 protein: CASSPDSLSSYEQYF
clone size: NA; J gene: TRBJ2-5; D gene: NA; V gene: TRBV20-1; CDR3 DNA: TGCAGTGCCCCAAGTCGGGGAAGGAACCCTACTGAAGAGACCCAGTACTTC; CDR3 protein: CSAPSRGRNPTEETQYF
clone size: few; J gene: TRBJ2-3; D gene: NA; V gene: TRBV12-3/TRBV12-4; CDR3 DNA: TGTGCCAGCAGTCTCGGCGCCTGGGGAACAGATACGCAGTATTTT; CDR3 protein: CASSLGAWGTDTQYF
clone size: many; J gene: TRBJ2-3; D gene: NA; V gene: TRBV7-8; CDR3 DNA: TGTGCCAGCAGCTCCCGAGAGCTCACGACGACAGATACGCAGTATTTT; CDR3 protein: CASSSRELTTTDTQYF
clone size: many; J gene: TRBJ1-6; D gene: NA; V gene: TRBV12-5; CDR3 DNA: TGTGCTAGTGGCTTACTCGGGGGTTCACCCCTCCACTTT; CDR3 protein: CASGLLGGSPLHF
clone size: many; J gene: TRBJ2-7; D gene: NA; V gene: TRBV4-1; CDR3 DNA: TGCGCCAGCAGCTTGCGGAACTCCGGGACTTCCTCCTACGAGCAGTACTTC; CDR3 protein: CASSLRNSGTSSYEQYF
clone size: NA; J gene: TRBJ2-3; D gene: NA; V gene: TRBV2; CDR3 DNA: TGTGCCAGCAGGGCGGGGAGCGCAGATACGCAGTATTTT; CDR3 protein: CASRAGSADTQYF
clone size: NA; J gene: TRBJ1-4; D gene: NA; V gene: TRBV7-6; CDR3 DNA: TGTGCCAGCAGCTTGGGGGCAGGGAGGCTGTTTTTT; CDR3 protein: CASSLGAGRLFF
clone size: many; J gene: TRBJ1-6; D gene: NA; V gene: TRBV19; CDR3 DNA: TGTGCCAGTAGTATTGCACCCGATTCACCCCTCCACTTT; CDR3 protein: CASSIAPDSPLHF
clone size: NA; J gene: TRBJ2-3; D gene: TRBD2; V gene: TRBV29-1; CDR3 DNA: TGCAGCGTTGAGTCAACTAGCGGATTCACAGATACGCAGTATTTT; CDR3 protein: CSVESTSGFTDTQYF
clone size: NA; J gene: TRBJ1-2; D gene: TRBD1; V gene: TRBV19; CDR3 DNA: TGTGCCAGTAGCCAGGACAGGGGTGAATATGGCTACACCTTC; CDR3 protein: CASSQDRGEYGYTF
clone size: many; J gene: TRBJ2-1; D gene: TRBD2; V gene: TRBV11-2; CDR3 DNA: TGTGCCAGCAGCCCCCTCTTAGCGGGGGGGTACAATGAGCAGTTCTTC; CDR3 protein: CASSPLLAGGYNEQFF
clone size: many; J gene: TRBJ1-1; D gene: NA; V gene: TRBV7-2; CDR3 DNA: TGTGCCAGCAGCTTTAGTACAGCCACTGAAGCTTTCTTT; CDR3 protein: CASSFSTATEAFF
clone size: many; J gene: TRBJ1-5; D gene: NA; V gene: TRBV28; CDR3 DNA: TGTGCCAGTGTGGACTTTAGCAATCAGCCCCAGCATTTT; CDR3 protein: CASVDFSNQPQHF
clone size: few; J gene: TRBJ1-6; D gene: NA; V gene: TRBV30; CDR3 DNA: TGTGCCTGGAGCCCGGTCTGGACAGCTAATTATAATTCACCCCTCCACTTT; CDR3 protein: CAWSPVWTANYNSPLHF
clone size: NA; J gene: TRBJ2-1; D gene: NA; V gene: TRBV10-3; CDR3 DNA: TGTGCCATCAGTCCCGGGGACGAGCAGTTCTTC; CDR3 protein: CAISPGDEQFF
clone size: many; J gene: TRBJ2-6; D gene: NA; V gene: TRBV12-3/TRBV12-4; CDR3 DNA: TGTGCCAGCAGCCCCCGGGTAAGAGGGGCCAACGTCCTGACTTTC; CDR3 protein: CASSPRVRGANVLTF
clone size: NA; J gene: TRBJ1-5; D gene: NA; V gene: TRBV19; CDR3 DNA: TGTGCCAGTAGTGCCGGCGACATAATTCGTCAGCCCCAGCATTTT; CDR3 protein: CASSAGDIIRQPQHF
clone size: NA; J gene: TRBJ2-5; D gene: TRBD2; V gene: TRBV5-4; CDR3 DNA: TGTGCCAGCAGCTTTGATACTAGCGGGAGTGAGACCCAGTACTTC; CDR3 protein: CASSFDTSGSETQYF
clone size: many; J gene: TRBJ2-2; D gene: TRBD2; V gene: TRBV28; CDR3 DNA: TGTGCCAGCAGTGGGGGACTAGCAGCGAACACCGGGGAGCTGTTTTTT; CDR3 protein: CASSGGLAANTGELFF
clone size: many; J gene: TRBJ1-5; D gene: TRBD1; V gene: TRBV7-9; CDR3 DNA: TGTGCCAGCAGCTCCGAAGGCCGGACAGGGACGGGTCAGCCCCAGCATTTT; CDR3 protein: CASSSEGRTGTGQPQHF
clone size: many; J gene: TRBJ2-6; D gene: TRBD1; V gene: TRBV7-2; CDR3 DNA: TGTGCCAGCAGCACCTCGACAGGGTCCCGCTCTGGGGCCAACGTCCTGACTTTC; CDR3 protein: CASSTSTGSRSGANVLTF
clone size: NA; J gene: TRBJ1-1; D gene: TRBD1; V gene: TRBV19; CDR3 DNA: TGTGCCAGTAGTAGGACAGGGGTGGGAAACACTGAAGCTTTCTTT; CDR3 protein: CASSRTGVGNTEAFF
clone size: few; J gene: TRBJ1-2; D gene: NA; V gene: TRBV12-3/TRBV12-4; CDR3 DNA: TGTGCCAGCAGTACCACACCTTCGGGGCGGGGCTACACCTTC; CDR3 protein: CASSTTPSGRGYTF
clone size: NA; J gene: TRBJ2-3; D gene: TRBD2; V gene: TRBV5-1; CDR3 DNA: TGCGCCAACAGCTTGGGTGCTAGCGGGAGTTCGGCGGGGCAGTATTTT; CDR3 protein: CANSLGASGSSAGQYF
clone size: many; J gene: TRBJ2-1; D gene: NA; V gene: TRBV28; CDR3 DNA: TGTGCCACCACGGCCCGACTAGGGGGCGAGCAGTTCTTC; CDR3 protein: CATTARLGGEQFF
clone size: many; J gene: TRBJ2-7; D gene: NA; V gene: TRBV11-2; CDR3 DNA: TGTGCCAGCAGCTCCCCCGGAGTCCCCTACGAGCAGTACTTC; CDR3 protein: CASSSPGVPYEQYF
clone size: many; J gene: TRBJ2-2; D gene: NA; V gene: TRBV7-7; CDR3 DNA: TGTGCTAGCAGCTTTGACGAAGGGAACACCGGGGAGCTGTTTTTT; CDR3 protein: CASSFDEGNTGELFF
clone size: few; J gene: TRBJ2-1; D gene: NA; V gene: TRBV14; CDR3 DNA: TGTGCCAGCAGCCCATCTTTCAGGGGGGAGGATGAGCAGTTCTTC; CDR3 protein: CASSPSFRGEDEQFF
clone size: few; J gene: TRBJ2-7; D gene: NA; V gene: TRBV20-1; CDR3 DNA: TGCAGTGCTACCATCACAGGGTCACCTCCCTACGAGCAGTACTTC; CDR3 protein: CSATITGSPPYEQYF
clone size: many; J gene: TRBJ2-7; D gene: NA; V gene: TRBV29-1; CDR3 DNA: TGCAGCGTTGAAGATCGGGGACACCTCTCCTACGAGCAGTACTTC; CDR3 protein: CSVEDRGHLSYEQYF
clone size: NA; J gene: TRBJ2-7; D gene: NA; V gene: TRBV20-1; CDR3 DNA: TGCAGTGCTAGAGTGTCCGGGACTCAGTACGAGCAGTACTTC; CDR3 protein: CSARVSGTQYEQYF
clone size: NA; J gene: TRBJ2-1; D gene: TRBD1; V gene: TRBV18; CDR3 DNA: TGTGCCAGCTCACAAGGACAGGGCATCAATGAGCAGTTCTTC; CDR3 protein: CASSQGQGINEQFF
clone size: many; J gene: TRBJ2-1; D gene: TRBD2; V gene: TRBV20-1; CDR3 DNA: TGCAGTGCTAGATTGGGGGGGGGGTTCTTC; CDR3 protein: CSARLGGGFF
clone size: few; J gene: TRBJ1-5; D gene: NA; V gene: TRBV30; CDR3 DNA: TGTGCCTGGAGTGGACAGGTAAATCAGCCCCAGCATTTT; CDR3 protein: CAWSGQVNQPQHF